The 3 T cell receptor beta chains in this list originate from one sample, sequenced in a study of blood T cell repertoires in COVID-19. The method was immunoSEQ multiplex PCR; TCRdb's version includes in-frame clones alone and lacks a portion of them. The top ten clones hold less than 4% of a sample with 95,000 to 110,000 clones, 85% to 90% of them seen once. The specimen was peripheral blood. Receptor source: a human donor in a cohort sampled during active COVID-19.

This chain connects TRBV5-1 to TRBJ2-3; 8 bases match TRBD1. The germline CDR1 and CDR2 sequences are SGHRS and YFSETQ. The CDR3 contains 16 residues. Trimming took 0 bases from V and 1 from J; bases not matched to a gene: 4. The DNA of the CDR3 is TGCGCCAGCAGCTTGGAACCGGGACAGGGCACAGATACGCAGTATTTT. It encodes CASSLEPGQGTDTQYF.

This clone occurred once. The genes are TRBV28 and TRBJ1-2; 8 bases fit TRBD1. Trimming cost V 9 bases and J 8 bases; bases outside gene matches: 11. Germline CDR1 is MDHEN and CDR2 is SYDVKM. This CDR3 has 13 amino acids. The chain's CDR3 is CASTDFPGGGYTF. CDR3 nucleotides: TGTGCCAGTACAGACTTCCCAGGGGGCGGCTACACCTTC.

A few counts support this clone. The chain carries TRBV7-3 and TRBJ1-6, with D maybe TRBD1 (6 bases). Germline CDR1 reads SGHTA; CDR2 reads FQGTGA. The CDR3 length is 14 residues. Between the trimmed V and J ends, which lost 5 bases and 8 bases, there was a span of 13 bases. CDR3 loop: CASSLQGRDSPLHF. CDR3 sequence (DNA): TGTGCCAGCAGCCTCCAGGGGAGGGATTCACCCCTCCACTTT.